This record concerns one T cell receptor beta chain sequence. Its antigen is still unknown. Within one base of it there is no much larger clone, and no base qualities were kept. These data belong to a study of blood T cells in healthy people across ages (dated by TCRdb to the mid-2010s). For the study in its entirety: In model experiments, template switching captured about one uniquely barcoded TCR beta cDNA molecule for every two T cells. Using deep sequencing normalized with unique cDNA molecular identifiers, the study measured how TCR beta repertoire diversity changes with age. The donors were split into four age groups: young (average around 15 years), middle-aged (39), aged (around 67) and long-lived (approximately 80). Donors of different ages were randomly distributed across sequencing lanes to avoid experimental bias. Two additional independent replicas of 1 million unique cDNA reads from the same blood draw were analyzed for two donors (one aged 18 to 29 and one aged 80 or older).

Beyond this particular receptor, the publication reports: Observed TCR beta diversity correlated strongly with the percentage of naive T cells measured by flow cytometry. As age increased, observed TCR beta diversity per million T cells dropped in a roughly linear way, and a significant reduction was already evident by age 40. Compared with the aged group, more naive CD4+ T cells, fewer expanded clones and increased TCR diversity were shown by the long-lived group, suggesting age selection. Estimates of total diversity based on one million sequenced T cells were regarded as lower bounds and as underestimates. Conclusive comparison of naive and antigen-experienced compartments was prevented by the profiling of bulk unsorted PBMCs. The CMV infection status of donors was not known, potentially confounding age-related changes in expanded clonotypes.

Systemically healthy Caucasian individuals from Russia, approximately 39 in total and aged about 6 to 90 years, were included as donors. About 10 milliliters of peripheral blood were collected from each donor into EDTA-treated Vacutainer tubes. Ficoll-Paque density-gradient centrifugation was used to isolate PBMCs, with at least 6 million obtained per sample. Trizol reagent was used to extract total RNA from the PBMCs, yielding at least 6 micrograms per sample. The percentages of naive CD45RAhigh/CD27high T cells were determined by flow cytometry on a PBMC aliquot from every donor. Receptor libraries were prepared by 5' RACE. The reads were generated on an Illumina HiSeq 2500. A second PCR of roughly 7 to 12 cycles was run with a J-beta primer mix and a sample-barcoded 5' primer. A template-switch 5' adaptor carrying 12 random nucleotides introduced a unique molecular identifier onto each TCR beta cDNA molecule. At least 3 million CDR3-containing paired-end reads were obtained from each sample. First-strand cDNA synthesis was performed from all RNA using the Mint cDNA synthesis kit, with priming by a TRBC-specific oligonucleotide. All cDNA was treated with uracil-DNA glycosylase and then went through a first 18-cycle PCR with the universal primers M1SS and BC2_uni_R. Per the original workflow: For normalization, 1 million high-quality reads were randomly selected from each sample, with every read carrying a distinct molecular identifier. Instead of being binned into consensus sequences, reads with shared molecular identifiers were discarded. MiTCR, with a Q25 quality threshold and the strictest error-elimination algorithm, was used for CDR3 identification, clonotype clustering and error correction. A nonparametric unseen species model with Euler transformation was used to estimate lower-bound total TCR beta diversity. Using fastp trimming at Q25 and MiXCR clonotype assembly, TCRdb reanalyzed the public sequencing data and kept in-frame beta chains. Each entry merges the rows of one CDR3 protein and shows their most common DNA and genes. The V and J calls were determined by TCRdb, not by the authors. Within this sample are about 1.4 million distinct CDR3 sequences, with roughly 64% of them counted one time only. Roughly 6.3% of the sample lies in the top ten.

From its cysteine to its phenylalanine, the CDR3 spans 13 amino acids. Only the CDR3 DNA is retained, 39 bases long and in frame from the first base. The sequenced material came from blood. This clonotype was obtained from a man aged 18 to 35 in good health. This chain is built from TRBV21-1 and TRBJ1-2. TRBV21-1 is termed a pseudogene. The CDR3 reads CASSKNDGGGYTF. The nucleotide sequence reads TGTGCCAGCAGCAAGAACGACGGTGGCGGCTACACCTTC.